These 10 T cell receptor beta chains originate from one sample sequenced in a study of follicular helper T cells after annual influenza vaccination. The data were produced by immunoSEQ multiplex PCR, yet TCRdb's version contains in-frame clones alone and is incomplete. Among about 6,800 clones, approximately 81% were seen once, and the ten largest hold approximately 0.58%. Time point indicated: 2015-2016 season, 7 days after influenza vaccination. The sample here was CXCR5- memory CD4+ T cells sorted from blood, taken 7 days after influenza vaccination. Receptors originate from an adult who received the influenza vaccine.

This clone was seen once. This chain connects TRBV28 to TRBJ1-3; TRBD1 might be the D (6 bases). Deletions cut 7 bases from V and 0 bases from J, with 10 bases between. Germline V gives CDR1 MDHEN, CDR2 SYDVKM. CDR3 length: 14 amino acids. CDR3 sequence (DNA): TGTGCCAGCAAACGACAGGTCTCTGGAAACACCATATATTTT. It is translated as CASKRQVSGNTIYF.

The V gene is TRBV30, the J gene TRBJ2-1; D perhaps matches TRBD2 (5 bases). V lost 0 bases, J lost 3 bases, and 9 bases lay in between. Germline lookup yields CDR1 GTSNPN and CDR2 SVGIG (reference sequence). This CDR3 comprises 14 residues. The CDR3 region has the DNA TGTGCCTGGAGTGTACTAGGCTTCTACAATGAGCAGTTCTTC. This gives the protein CAWSVLGFYNEQFF.

The chain carries TRBV7-2 and TRBJ2-1; 7 bases align to TRBD2. V shed 8 bases and J 4 bases; nucleotides not matched to a gene: 11. This CDR3 contains 15 residues. CDR1 SGHTA and CDR2 FQGNSA come from the germline V gene. CDR3 nucleotide sequence: TGTGCCAGCGGGAAGGGCCTAGCGGTGTACAATGAGCAGTTCTTC. It yields the protein CASGKGLAVYNEQFF.

The J gene is TRBJ1-1, the V gene TRBV7-6, with D possibly TRBD1 on 5 matching bases. The CDR3 is made up of 14 amino acids. Per germline, CDR1 SGHVS and CDR2 FNYEAQ. The V end lost 3 bases, the J end lost 3 bases, and 11 bases lay between the germline ends. The chain's CDR3 is CASSLGGGDTEAFF. The CDR3 DNA reads TGTGCCAGCAGCTTGGGGGGAGGGGACACTGAAGCTTTCTTT.

This chain links TRBV27 with TRBJ1-5; TRBD1 matches at 7 bases. The V gene end was trimmed by 1 base and the J gene end by 4 bases; junction bases not matched to a gene: 7. Germline CDR1 reads MNHEY; CDR2 reads SMNVEV (reference sequence). CDR3 length: 16 residues. The CDR3 sequence is CASSLYGGQDNQPQHF. The CDR3 nucleotides read TGTGCCAGCAGTTTATACGGAGGACAGGATAATCAGCCCCAGCATTTT.

This chain uses TRBV5-1 with TRBJ1-1, with TRBD1 identical over 9 bases. There are 15 residues in the CDR3. Germline V gene sequence: CDR1 SGHRS, CDR2 YFSETQ. Trimming cost V 4 bases and J 6 bases; bases outside gene matches: 10. The CDR3 region is CASSPRGQGRPEAFF. The CDR3 bases are TGCGCCAGCAGCCCGAGGGGACAGGGACGCCCTGAAGCTTTCTTT.

V gene TRBV6-6 combines with J gene TRBJ1-3; D remains ambiguous. The germline V gene has CDR1 MNHNY and CDR2 SVGAGI (reference sequence). Trimming left V 0 bases short and J 0 bases short, with 9 bases between. The CDR3 is 16 amino acids. The CDR3 region is CASSYSNGVSGNTIYF. The CDR3 nucleotides read TGTGCCAGCAGTTACTCGAACGGGGTCTCTGGAAACACCATATATTTT.

This chain joins TRBV2 and TRBJ2-5; tentative D call: TRBD2 (6 bases). Trimming took off 8 bases at V and 1 base at J, with 11 bases between the two ends. Germline V gives CDR1 SNHLY, CDR2 FYNNEI. CDR3 size: 13 residues. The CDR3 nucleotides are TGTGCCAGCGCCTGGGACTTCCAAGAGACCCAGTACTTC. Encoded protein: CASAWDFQETQYF.

This clone has a handful of counts. The chain carries TRBV6-1 and TRBJ1-6, with TRBD1 matching over 10 bases. This CDR3 is 14 amino acids long. Per germline, CDR1 MNHNS and CDR2 SASEGT. V shed 4 bases, J shed 10 bases, and the junction held 4 bases outside the gene matches. In nucleotides, the CDR3 is TGTGCCAGCAGTGGACAGGGGGCTAGATCACCCCTCCACTTT. This encodes CASSGQGARSPLHF.

This chain links TRBV6-1 with TRBJ1-2; D unclear. Trimming left V 1 base short and J 7 bases short, with 7 bases between. The CDR3 runs 12 residues. Germline values: CDR1 MNHNS, CDR2 SASEGT. CDR3 sequence: CASSEGLLGYTF. The CDR3 DNA is TGTGCCAGCAGTGAAGGCCTCCTTGGCTACACCTTC.